These T cell receptor beta chains were read from a single sample in a study of T-cell memory formation after mild COVID-19. Using its own MiXCR run on the 5' RACE reads, TCRdb lists one record per CDR3 protein. This sample carries 250,000 to 300,000 distinct CDR3 sequences, around 16% of them seen once, and the ten largest clones take roughly 20%. The sequenced sample was PBMCs or a T cell subset sorted from them (not recorded which). These receptors all come from a man aged 18 to 30 who had mild COVID-19 (a few samples of this study predate the infection). Cell type and time point are not known. The CDR3 runs from the conserved cysteine through the conserved F or W. Fields, in order: clone size, D gene, J gene, CDR3 length, V gene, CDR3 DNA, CDR3 protein. D genes are given only for firm matches. Rows give clone size only sometimes, using once, few, many, or a class for an expanded clone.

few | - | TRBJ2-1 | 14 | TRBV7-2 | TGTGCCAGCAGCCCGTCCCCTACCCAAGGGGAGCAGTTCTTC | CASSPSPTQGEQFF
few | TRBD2 | TRBJ2-1 | 15 | TRBV4-3 | TGCGCCAGCAGCCTCGGACTAGACTCCTACAATGAGCAGTTCTTC | CASSLGLDSYNEQFF
- | - | TRBJ1-5 | 13 | TRBV27 | TGTGCCAGCAGCGACCGGAGCAATCAGCCCCAGCATTTT | CASSDRSNQPQHF
- | TRBD1 | TRBJ1-2 | 13 | TRBV2 | TGTGCCAGCAGTGGGGACAGGAACTATGGCTACACCTTC | CASSGDRNYGYTF
few | - | TRBJ2-1 | 15 | TRBV7-2 | TGTGCCAGCAGCTTACGATGGGGGGCGCCCAATGAGCAGTTCTTC | CASSLRWGAPNEQFF
few | - | TRBJ1-2 | 14 | TRBV21-1 | TGTGCCAGCAATTCGCCAGGGGGCGTGTATGGCTACACCTTC | CASNSPGGVYGYTF
- | - | TRBJ2-3 | 17 | TRBV11-2 | TGTGCCAGCAGCTTAGGCGGGCCTAGCGCAGGCACAGATACGCAGTATTTT | CASSLGGPSAGTDTQYF
- | - | TRBJ1-2 | 15 | TRBV9 | TGTGCCAGCAGCGCCCCGGGCCCCACTAACTATGGCTACACCTTC | CASSAPGPTNYGYTF
- | TRBD1 | TRBJ1-2 | 16 | TRBV12-3/TRBV12-4 | TGTGCCAGCAGTTTAGCGCTCGCAGGGGGGGGCTATGGCTACACCTTC | CASSLALAGGGYGYTF
few | - | TRBJ2-1 | 16 | TRBV7-9 | TGTGCCAGCAGCTTTATGGGAGACTACTCCTACAATGAGCAGTTCTTC | CASSFMGDYSYNEQFF
few | - | TRBJ1-2 | 15 | TRBV5-1 | TGCGCCAGCAGCTTGGTCCAGGGAAAGGACTATGGCTACACCTTC | CASSLVQGKDYGYTF
- | - | TRBJ2-3 | 15 | TRBV5-1 | TGCGCCAGCAGCTTTACAGGGACTGGCACAGATACGCAGTATTTT | CASSFTGTGTDTQYF
- | - | TRBJ1-5 | 14 | TRBV5-1 | TGCGCCAGCAGCAAGGACGGGGGCAATCAGCCCCAGCATTTT | CASSKDGGNQPQHF
few | - | TRBJ2-7 | 17 | TRBV4-1 | TGCGCCAGCAGCCAAGAGATAACAGAACTCTTCTCCTACGAGCAGTACTTC | CASSQEITELFSYEQYF
- | TRBD1 | TRBJ2-3 | 15 | TRBV7-7 | TGTGCCAGCAGCCCCGCAGGACAGGGAACAGATACGCAGTATTTT | CASSPAGQGTDTQYF
- | TRBD1 | TRBJ2-7 | 15 | TRBV16 | TGTGCCAGCAGCCAATCCTTAGGACAGGGTCGGGTGCAGTACTTC | CASSQSLGQGRVQYF
few | TRBD2 | TRBJ2-1 | 13 | TRBV20-1 | TGCAGTGCTTTCGGGGGGGGCCGCTATGAGCAGTTCTTC | CSAFGGGRYEQFF
- | - | TRBJ2-5 | 15 | TRBV18 | TGTGCCAGCTCACCAGGTCTGACGGAGCAAGAGACCCAGTACTTC | CASSPGLTEQETQYF
few | - | TRBJ1-5 | 14 | TRBV6-6 | TGTGCCAGCGTGCGAGGGGACAACAATCAGCCCCAGCATTTT | CASVRGDNNQPQHF
few | TRBD2 | TRBJ2-5 | 15 | TRBV7-9 | TGTGCCAGCAGCAAAAGCGGGGGGAAGGAAGAGACCCAGTACTTC | CASSKSGGKEETQYF
few | TRBD1 | TRBJ2-7 | 14 | TRBV9 | TGTGCCAGCAGCGCAGGGGGTAGGTCCTACGAGCAGTACTTC | CASSAGGRSYEQYF
- | - | TRBJ1-1 | 17 | TRBV20-1 | TGCAGTGCTAGGCCGATACCGGGACACCCCATGAACACTGAAGCTTTCTTT | CSARPIPGHPMNTEAFF
few | - | TRBJ2-6 | 17 | TRBV6-5 | TGTGCCAGCAGTTACGGGACGGGTGGGTCTGGGGCCAACGTCCTGACTTTC | CASSYGTGGSGANVLTF
- | - | TRBJ1-4 | 15 | TRBV19 | TGTGCCAGTAGTGTTCCCGGGGGGCTTAGCGGAAAACTGTTTTTT | CASSVPGGLSGKLFF
few | - | TRBJ2-5 | 16 | TRBV4-2 | TGTGCCAGCAGCCAAGAGGGACGGGTGCGGGGACGGACCCAGTACTTC | CASSQEGRVRGRTQYF
few | - | TRBJ2-3 | 17 | TRBV7-2 | TGTGCCAGCAGCTTCCTGCCCAGCGGCACTAGCACAGATACGCAGTATTTT | CASSFLPSGTSTDTQYF
- | - | TRBJ1-1 | 14 | TRBV7-9 | TGTGCCAGCAGACGTTCCGACAGTCGCACTGAAGCTTTCTTT | CASRRSDSRTEAFF
few | - | TRBJ2-2 | 13 | TRBV4-1 | TGCGCCAGCAGCCGCTATCACACCGGGGAGCTGTTTTTT | CASSRYHTGELFF
- | - | TRBJ1-5 | 15 | TRBV4-1 | TGCGCCAGCAGCCAAGATGGGGATAGCAATCAGCCCCAGCATTTT | CASSQDGDSNQPQHF
- | - | TRBJ2-4 | 11 | TRBV6-2/TRBV6-3 | TGTGCCAGCAGTTACGGCCTAGGCCTATACTTC | CASSYGLGLYF
few | - | TRBJ1-1 | 17 | TRBV18 | TGTGCCAGCTCACCTTTCGGGAGCAGCCGCGTGAACACTGAAGCTTTCTTT | CASSPFGSSRVNTEAFF
many | - | TRBJ1-4 | 14 | TRBV4-3 | TGCGCCAGCAGCCAAGACAGAATCGGAGAAAAACTGTTTTTT | CASSQDRIGEKLFF
- | - | TRBJ1-1 | 12 | TRBV5-1 | TGCGCCATGAGGGACCGGAACACTGAAGCTTTCTTT | CAMRDRNTEAFF
- | TRBD1 | TRBJ1-1 | 15 | TRBV12-3/TRBV12-4 | TGTGCCAGCAGTTTGCGTACAGGGGGGAACACTGAAGCTTTCTTT | CASSLRTGGNTEAFF
few | - | TRBJ1-6 | 15 | TRBV5-1 | TGCGCCAGCACCCCAGGGAGCTCCTATAATTCACCCCTCCACTTT | CASTPGSSYNSPLHF
many | - | TRBJ2-2 | 14 | TRBV29-1 | TGCAGCGTTGAAGATCCTGGCCAGGTCCTCGGGCTGTTTTTT | CSVEDPGQVLGLFF
many | - | TRBJ2-2 | 14 | TRBV5-1 | TGCGCCAGCAGCACTGTCGAAGGTTACGGGGAGCTGTTTTTT | CASSTVEGYGELFF
few | - | TRBJ1-2 | 13 | TRBV30 | TGTGCCTGGAGTCAACAGGGTGGAAATGGCTACACCTTC | CAWSQQGGNGYTF
- | TRBD2 | TRBJ2-3 | 13 | TRBV7-2 | TGTGCCAGCAGCTTAGAGACTAGCCGTAGGCAGTATTTT | CASSLETSRRQYF
- | - | TRBJ2-7 | 13 | TRBV10-1 | TGCGCCAGCAGTGCACAGGGATGGTACGAGCAGTACTTC | CASSAQGWYEQYF
few | TRBD2 | TRBJ2-7 | 14 | TRBV7-9 | TGTGCCAGCAGTTCAGCGGGGAAGTCCTACGAGCAGTACTTC | CASSSAGKSYEQYF
few | TRBD1 | TRBJ2-2 | 22 | TRBV5-1 | TGCGCCAGCAGCTTGGTAAGGTGGCCAGGGGGCCTAATTGACGCGAACACCGGGGAGCTGTTTTTT | CASSLVRWPGGLIDANTGELFF
many | - | TRBJ2-1 | 12 | TRBV4-1 | TGCGCCAGCAGCCAAGATTTGAGACAGCAGTTCTTC | CASSQDLRQQFF
- | - | TRBJ1-1 | 11 | TRBV6-6 | TGTGCCAGCAGTTACCCGGGGGAAGCTTTCTTT | CASSYPGEAFF
- | - | TRBJ2-3 | 11 | TRBV12-3/TRBV12-4 | TGTGCCAGCAGCATCCGGCATACGCAGTATTTT | CASSIRHTQYF
- | - | TRBJ1-1 | 13 | TRBV28 | TGTGCCAGCATCGAGAGGGGGGCGATTGAAGCTTTCTTT | CASIERGAIEAFF
many | - | TRBJ2-2 | 14 | TRBV29-1 | TGCAGCGTTGACCCGGGGGAAAACACCGGGGAGCTGTTTTTT | CSVDPGENTGELFF
- | - | TRBJ2-3 | 13 | TRBV10-3 | TGTGCCATCAGGGGGGCCGTCACAGATACGCAGTATTTT | CAIRGAVTDTQYF
many | - | TRBJ2-1 | 15 | TRBV7-3 | TGTGCCAGCAGCTTAATACGACCGACGAGCAATGAGCAGTTCTTC | CASSLIRPTSNEQFF
- | - | TRBJ2-3 | 17 | TRBV7-9 | TGTGCCAGCAGCTCTATCAGGGACGAACCTAGCACAGATACGCAGTATTTT | CASSSIRDEPSTDTQYF
- | TRBD2 | TRBJ2-5 | 15 | TRBV3-1 | TGTGCCAGCAGCCAAGGACTAGCCGGCATGGAGACCCAGTACTTC | CASSQGLAGMETQYF
few | TRBD2 | TRBJ2-5 | 13 | TRBV20-1 | TGCAGTACTTACCGGGGGGGTCAAGAGACCCAGTACTTC | CSTYRGGQETQYF
- | TRBD1 | TRBJ1-5 | 14 | TRBV13 | TGTGCCAGCAGCCGAACGACAGGGAAACAGCCCCAGCATTTT | CASSRTTGKQPQHF
few | - | TRBJ2-3 | 15 | TRBV10-3 | TGTGCCATCAGTCCGGGGGCGGGGGCACCAGATACGCAGTATTTT | CAISPGAGAPDTQYF
many | - | TRBJ2-4 | 13 | TRBV20-1 | TGCAGTGCCACGATAGAGACCAAAAACATTCAGTACTTC | CSATIETKNIQYF
- | - | TRBJ1-5 | 13 | TRBV2 | TGTGCCACGGCGCCAGACAGGAATCAGCCCCAGCATTTT | CATAPDRNQPQHF
- | - | TRBJ2-3 | 12 | TRBV7-3 | TGTGCCAGCAGCTTGACTGGATATACGCAGTATTTT | CASSLTGYTQYF
few | - | TRBJ2-6 | 15 | TRBV19 | TGTGCCAGTAGGCCTTACAGCACTGGGGCCAACGTCCTGACTTTC | CASRPYSTGANVLTF
few | - | TRBJ2-1 | 15 | TRBV18 | TGTGCCAGCTCACCTACTGCCCCCAGGGGAGACGAGCAGTTCTTC | CASSPTAPRGDEQFF
- | - | TRBJ1-5 | 15 | TRBV4-2 | TGTGCCAGCAGCCAAGAAGTGTATAGCAATCAGCCCCAGCATTTT | CASSQEVYSNQPQHF